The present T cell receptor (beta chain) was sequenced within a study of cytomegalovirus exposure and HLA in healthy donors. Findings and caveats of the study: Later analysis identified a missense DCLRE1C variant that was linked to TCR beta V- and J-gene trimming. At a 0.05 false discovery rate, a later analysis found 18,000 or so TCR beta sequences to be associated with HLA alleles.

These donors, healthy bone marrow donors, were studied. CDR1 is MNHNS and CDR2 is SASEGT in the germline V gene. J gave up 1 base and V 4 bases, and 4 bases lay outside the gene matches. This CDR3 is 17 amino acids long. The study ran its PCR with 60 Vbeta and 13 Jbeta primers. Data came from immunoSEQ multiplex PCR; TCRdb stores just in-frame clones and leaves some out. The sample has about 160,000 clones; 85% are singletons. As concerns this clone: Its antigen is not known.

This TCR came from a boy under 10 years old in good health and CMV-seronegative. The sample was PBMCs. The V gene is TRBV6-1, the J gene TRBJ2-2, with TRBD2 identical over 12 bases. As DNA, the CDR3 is TGTGCCAGCAGTGGTCTAGCGGGAGGGCTGAACACCGGGGAGCTGTTTTTT. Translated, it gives CASSGLAGGLNTGELFF.